Each of the 29 T cell receptor beta chains below was sequenced from the same sample in a study of T-cell memory formation after mild COVID-19. A single record per CDR3 protein comes from TCRdb applying MiXCR to the 5' RACE reads. The sample includes over 35,000 distinct CDR3 sequences, about a tenth of them seen just once. Input material: PBMCs or a T cell subset sorted from them (not recorded which). The receptors shown here come from an adult woman who had mild COVID-19 (a few samples of this study predate the infection). Cell type and time point are not known.

This clonotype has more than one count but fewer than ten. This rearrangement joins TRBV9 to TRBJ2-1; 13 bases are a match to TRBD2. V gave up 4 bases and J gave up 7 bases; unmatched junction bases: 5. The CDR3 is 15 residues long. The germline gives CDR1 SGDLS, CDR2 YYNGEE. In DNA, the CDR3 is TGTGCCAGCAGCTCCAGACTAGCGGGGGGTAATGAGCAGTTCTTC. This sequence encodes CASSSRLAGGNEQFF.

This clonotype was found many times. The chain links TRBV5-1 to TRBJ2-1; weak D call: TRBD1 (6 bases). The CDR3 runs to 18 residues. CDR1 and CDR2 from the germline V gene are SGHRS and YFSETQ. The germline V and J ends were trimmed by 0 bases and 0 bases, with 16 bases remaining between them. Here the CDR3 reads CASSLGPTGPNSYNEQFF. DNA for the CDR3: TGCGCCAGCAGCTTGGGACCCACAGGGCCCAACTCCTACAATGAGCAGTTCTTC.

The V gene is TRBV10-3, the J gene TRBJ1-1, with D possibly matching TRBD1 (5 bases). Germline CDR1 ENHRY, CDR2 SYGVKD. This CDR3 region has 14 residues. V lost 5 bases to trimming and J lost 4 bases, with 14 bases between them. The CDR3 nucleotides read TGTGCCATCAGTCCCCTGGGGGAGGGCACTGAAGCTTTCTTT. It yields the protein CAISPLGEGTEAFF.

This clonotype has a handful of counts. The gene calls are TRBV6-5 and TRBJ2-5, with 10 bases lining up with TRBD2. V gave up 6 bases and J gave up 2 bases; unmatched junction bases: 12. There are 17 residues in the CDR3. Germline V gene data show CDR1 as MNHEY and CDR2 as SVGAGI. CDR3 DNA: TGTGCCAGCAGCTACCGTGGTAGCGGGAGGAGACAAGAGACCCAGTACTTC. Its translation: CASSYRGSGRRQETQYF.

This clonotype occurred a few times. V usage is TRBV7-2 and J usage is TRBJ2-3; 7 positions match TRBD2. Germline V gene sequence: CDR1 SGHTA, CDR2 FQGNSA. The CDR3 is made up of 17 amino acids. The V gene end was trimmed by 5 bases and the J gene end by 3 bases; junction bases not matched to a gene: 14. CDR3 protein: CASSPRPAGLITDTQYF. DNA for the CDR3: TGTGCCAGCAGCCCAAGGCCAGCGGGGTTGATAACAGATACGCAGTATTTT.

This clonotype was seen a few times. This sequence joins TRBV11-3 and TRBJ2-1, with D possibly TRBD2 on 5 matching bases. Germline V gene data show CDR1 as SGHNT and CDR2 as YENEEA. V was clipped by 5 bases and J by 4 bases, with 18 bases between them. The CDR3 length is 16 residues. In nucleotides, the CDR3 is TGTGCCAGCAGCCCGATATTGGGTAGCGTGTACAATGAGCAGTTCTTC. It encodes CASSPILGSVYNEQFF.

CDR3 in amino acids: CASSLDGGITGAYNEQFF. DNA of the CDR3: TGTGCCAGCAGCTTAGATGGCGGGATTACCGGGGCCTACAATGAGCAGTTCTTC. This chain uses TRBV7-6 with TRBJ2-1; tentatively, D is TRBD2 (6 bases). This CDR3 is built from 18 residues. Germline-derived CDR1 and CDR2 are SGHVS and FNYEAQ. Trimming took 1 base from V and 2 from J, leaving 18 bases between them.

This clonotype was picked up a small number of times. The chain is built from TRBV12-3 or TRBV12-4 and TRBJ2-3; 11 bases match TRBD2. Unmatched junction bases numbered 6, after V lost 7 bases and J lost 3 bases. The length of the CDR3 is 15 residues. The CDR3 sequence is CASTLAGGSTDTQYF. CDR3 in DNA: TGTGCCAGCACTCTAGCGGGAGGATCTACAGATACGCAGTATTTT.

About this clonotype itself: The junction and the germline gene differ at one end; a read error may be behind it. The chain recombines TRBV5-1 with TRBJ2-1; D remains unclear. The CDR3 extends over 14 amino acids. CDR1 SGHRS and CDR2 YFSETQ come from the germline V gene. CDR3 DNA sequence: TGCGCCAGCAGCTTGCTAGGCTCCCACAATGAGCAGTTCTTC. The encoded protein is CASSLLGSHNEQFF.

This clonotype showed up many times. The CDR3 protein is CASSAGTSGPYEQYF. CDR3 sequence (DNA): TGTGCCAGCAGCGCCGGGACTAGCGGACCTTACGAGCAGTACTTC. This chain connects TRBV7-3 to TRBJ2-7, with 11 bases identical to TRBD2. The CDR3 covers 15 residues. CDR1 is SGHTA and CDR2 is FQGTGA in the germline V gene. Unmatched junction bases numbered 7, after V lost 5 bases and J lost 4 bases.

The J gene is TRBJ1-1, the V gene TRBV7-6; D gene unclear. Germline-derived CDR1 and CDR2 are SGHVS and FNYEAQ. The CDR3 consists of 14 residues. V lost 1 base to trimming and J lost 5 bases, with 11 bases between them. The CDR3 nucleotides are TGTGCCAGCAGCTTAGACAACACTGGGACTGAAGCTTTCTTT. This sequence encodes CASSLDNTGTEAFF. Complete variable domain (other parts from reference TRBV7-6 and TRBJ1-1): GAGVSQSPRYKVTKRGQDVALRCDPISGHVSLYWYRQALGQGPEFLTYFNYEAQQDKSGLPNDRFSAERPEGSISTLTIQRTEQRDSAMYRCASSLDNTGTEAFFGQGTRLTVV.

This rearrangement joins TRBV15 to TRBJ2-7, with D unresolved. The CDR3 is 11 amino acids. The germline V gene has CDR1 LNHNV and CDR2 YYDKDF (reference sequence). V was shortened by 1 base and J by 5 bases, with 3 bases between the two germline ends. This chain's CDR3 is CATSRGHEQYF. The CDR3 DNA follows: TGTGCCACCAGCAGAGGACACGAGCAGTACTTC.

J is TRBJ1-2 and V is TRBV29-1; D possibly corresponds to TRBD1 (5 bases). Trimming removed 6 bases from V and 6 bases from J, with 8 bases in between. Per the germline V gene, CDR1 is SQVTM and CDR2 is ANQGSEA. This CDR3 contains 10 residues. CDR3 in DNA: TGCAGCGTCGACAGAAATGGCTACACCTTC. Its protein is CSVDRNGYTF. Using reference TRBV29-1 and TRBJ1-2 for the parts outside the CDR3, the full variable domain is SAVISQKPSRDICQRGTSLTIQCQVDSQVTMMFWYRQQPGQSLTLIATANQGSEATYESGFVIDKFPISRPNLTFSTLTVSNMSPEDSSIYLCSVDRNGYTFGSGTRLTVV.

In its sample, this clonotype was seen a few times. The V gene is TRBV6-2 or TRBV6-3, the J gene TRBJ2-7, with TRBD2 matching over 9 bases. Germline CDR1 MNHEY, CDR2 SVGEGT. The CDR3 is 15 residues long. J gave up 6 bases and V 5 bases, and 11 bases lay outside the gene matches. The CDR3 reads CASSPPGLASGEQYF. The DNA for the CDR3 is TGTGCCAGCAGTCCGCCGGGACTAGCATCGGGCGAGCAGTACTTC.

The chain recombines TRBV5-1 with TRBJ1-1; D is undetermined. The germline gives CDR1 SGHRS, CDR2 YFSETQ. This CDR3 spans 15 amino acids. V was shortened by 0 bases and J by 0 bases, with 9 bases between the two germline ends. The CDR3 sequence: CASSLVSNMNTEAFF. In nucleotides, the CDR3 is TGCGCCAGCAGCTTGGTGAGTAACATGAACACTGAAGCTTTCTTT.

This rearrangement joins TRBV6-5 to TRBJ1-2, with D maybe TRBD1 (6 bases). V lost 5 bases and J lost 2, with 12 bases in between. The CDR3 has 14 amino acids. Per the germline V gene, CDR1 is MNHEY and CDR2 is SVGAGI. CDR3 sequence (DNA): TGTGCCAGCAGTCCAGGACAGAGCAACTATGGCTACACCTTC. This encodes CASSPGQSNYGYTF.

This clonotype was detected only a few times. The chain couples TRBV20-1 to TRBJ1-5, with D maybe TRBD1 (6 bases). Germline lookup yields CDR1 DFQATT and CDR2 SNEGSKA (reference sequence). This CDR3 is built from 15 residues. Trimming shortened V by 6 bases and J by 4 bases, and 19 bases separated the two germline ends. CDR3 residues: CSALTAGAFNQPQHF. CDR3 nucleotide sequence: TGCAGTGCCCTCACGGCAGGGGCCTTTAATCAGCCCCAGCATTTT.

This clonotype was seen repeatedly, ten times or more. CDR3 nucleotides: TGTGCCAGCAGCTTAGGTCCAGCGGGGGGCCGCAATGAGCAGTTCTTC. Its protein is CASSLGPAGGRNEQFF. The chain recombines TRBV7-8 with TRBJ2-1; TRBD2 matches 9 bases. V shed 1 base and J 6 bases; nucleotides not matched to a gene: 7. The CDR3 totals 16 residues. CDR1 is SGHVS, CDR2 FQNEAQ, per germline.

This sequence joins TRBV25-1 and TRBJ2-7; 10 positions match TRBD2. There are 13 residues in the CDR3. Germline V CDR1 and CDR2: MGHDK, SYGVNS. V was clipped by 5 bases and J by 5 bases; unmatched bases: 3. The CDR3 loop is CASSSGGAHEQYF. In DNA, the CDR3 is TGTGCCAGCAGTAGCGGGGGGGCCCACGAGCAGTACTTC.

V gene TRBV5-1 combines with J gene TRBJ2-3; the match to TRBD2 covers 8 bases. Trimming removed 4 bases from V and 5 bases from J; junction bases left unmatched: 12. This CDR3 has 16 residues. The germline CDR1 and CDR2 sequences are SGHRS and YFSETQ. CDR3 DNA sequence: TGCGCCAGCAGCCAACTCCTGGGACTAGAAGAAGATACGCAGTATTTT. Protein product: CASSQLLGLEEDTQYF.

This clonotype was observed a few times. This rearrangement joins TRBV6-2 or TRBV6-3 to TRBJ2-2, with 13 bases aligning to TRBD2. The J segment lost 7 bases and the V segment lost 8 bases, leaving 4 bases of the junction unmatched. CDR1 and CDR2 from the germline V gene are MNHEY and SVGEGT. The CDR3 consists of 14 residues. The CDR3 reads CASRTSGRGGELFF. As DNA, the CDR3 is TGTGCCAGCCGGACTAGCGGGAGAGGCGGGGAGCTGTTTTTT.

This clonotype occurred a few times. The genes are TRBV30 and TRBJ2-7; D possibly corresponds to TRBD2 (6 bases). Per germline, CDR1 GTSNPN and CDR2 SVGIG (reference sequence). This CDR3 spans 13 amino acids. V was pared by 3 bases and J by 0 bases, with 9 bases between. The CDR3 DNA reads as TGTGCCTGGAGGGGGAGGTCCTCCTACGAGCAGTACTTC. Translating gives CAWRGRSSYEQYF.

The V gene is TRBV20-1, the J gene TRBJ2-5, with D unclear. The CDR3 length is 13 residues. In germline, CDR1 is DFQATT, CDR2 SNEGSKA (reference sequence). V was clipped by 3 bases and J by 1 base, with 9 bases between them. The CDR3 DNA reads TGCAGTGCTAGTCGAGCATTCCAAGAGACCCAGTACTTC. Encoded protein: CSASRAFQETQYF.

In this sample, this clonotype turned up a few times. The chain uses TRBV20-1 and TRBJ1-3; the D gene is possibly TRBD1 (5 bases). The CDR3 totals 14 residues. Between the trimmed V and J ends, which lost 3 bases and 2 bases, there was a span of 11 bases. CDR1 and CDR2 from the germline V gene are DFQATT and SNEGSKA (reference sequence). This CDR3 reads CSASTQGAGNTIYF. The CDR3 DNA sequence: TGCAGTGCTAGCACCCAGGGAGCTGGAAACACCATATATTTT.

This clonotype was seen a handful of times. The chain combines TRBV12-3 or TRBV12-4 with TRBJ2-5, with 8 bases that match TRBD2. This CDR3 comprises 15 residues. Trimming removed 0 bases from V and 7 bases from J; junction bases left unmatched: 7. The CDR3 DNA reads TGTGCCAGCAGTTTAGCGAGGGGACTAGGGGGGACCCAGTACTTC. It is translated as CASSLARGLGGTQYF.

The chain carries TRBV18 and TRBJ2-7, with 8 bases identical to TRBD1. J gave up 2 bases and V 5 bases, and 5 bases lay outside the gene matches. There are 14 residues in the CDR3. Germline V CDR1 and CDR2: KGHSH, LQKENI. The CDR3 bases are TGTGCCAGCTCATCGCCGACAGGGGCCTACGAGCAGTACTTC. Residues: CASSSPTGAYEQYF.

On this clonotype: Possible read error: a much larger clone is one base away. The J gene is TRBJ2-7, the V gene TRBV5-1, with unresolved D. Germline CDR1 is SGHRS and CDR2 is YFSETQ. V was pared by 0 bases and J by 0 bases, with 7 bases between. This CDR3 is built from 14 residues. CDR3 amino acids: CASSLAGVSYEQYF. The DNA for the CDR3 is TGCGCCAGCAGCTTGGCCGGCGTCTCCTACGAGCAGTACTTC.

This clonotype was detected a few times. The rearrangement uses TRBV4-1 and TRBJ1-4; 9 bases agree with TRBD1. With V trimmed by 4 bases and J by 8 bases, 8 bases remained unmatched. CDR3 length: 15 residues. Per the germline V gene, CDR1 is MGHRA and CDR2 is YSYEKL. CDR3 coding DNA: TGCGCCAGCAGCCTCCCCGGGACAGGGAGCGAAAAACTGTTTTTT. Amino acids: CASSLPGTGSEKLFF.

The chain employs TRBV12-3 or TRBV12-4 and TRBJ1-3; D is unclear. V gave up 6 bases and J gave up 4 bases, with 4 bases separating them. The CDR3 extends over 11 amino acids. In nucleotides, the CDR3 is TGTGCCAGCAGAAGGGGAAACACCATATATTTT. It encodes CASRRGNTIYF.